Listed below are T cell receptor beta chains from one sample, sequenced in a study of OX40 agonist ivuxolimab in advanced cancers. Assay: immunoSEQ multiplex PCR; the TCRdb copy retains only in-frame clones and omits some. The table lists some 60,000 clones, about 90% of them singletons, with around 15% in the top ten. Source: CD4+ or CD8+ T cells sorted from blood, taken in a trial of the OX40 agonist ivuxolimab. These receptors were taken from an adult with an advanced solid tumor such as melanoma, head and neck, liver or kidney cancer. The CDR3 runs from the conserved cysteine through the conserved F or W. Fields, in order: clone size, J gene, D gene, V gene, CDR3 protein, CDR3 DNA. The D gene is left open where the match is weak. Where a row states a size, it is once, few, many or the class of an expanded clone; other rows omit it.

clone size: -
J gene: TRBJ1-4
D gene: -
V gene: TRBV7-8
CDR3 protein: CASSLGVQGLKLFF
CDR3 DNA: TGTGCCAGCAGCCTAGGGGTACAGGGTTTAAAACTGTTTTTT

clone size: -
J gene: TRBJ1-3
D gene: -
V gene: TRBV10-3
CDR3 protein: CAISEGDTIYF
CDR3 DNA: TGTGCCATCAGTGAGGGGGACACCATATATTTT

clone size: -
J gene: TRBJ2-2
D gene: -
V gene: TRBV7-7
CDR3 protein: CASTANPGTGELFF
CDR3 DNA: TGTGCTAGCACCGCTAATCCCGGGACCGGGGAGCTGTTTTTT

clone size: -
J gene: TRBJ2-1
D gene: TRBD2
V gene: TRBV19
CDR3 protein: CASSLQREVLGEQFF
CDR3 DNA: TGTGCCAGTAGTCTTCAGCGGGAGGTCCTGGGGGAGCAGTTCTTC

clone size: -
J gene: TRBJ1-1
D gene: -
V gene: TRBV2
CDR3 protein: CASGYRVGGSGTFF
CDR3 DNA: TGTGCCAGCGGTTACAGAGTCGGGGGAAGTGGGACTTTCTTT

clone size: -
J gene: TRBJ1-5
D gene: -
V gene: TRBV5-1
CDR3 protein: CASSYDSNQPQHF
CDR3 DNA: TGCGCCAGCAGCTACGACAGTAATCAGCCCCAGCATTTT

clone size: -
J gene: TRBJ2-2
D gene: -
V gene: TRBV4-2
CDR3 protein: CASSQEVSTGELFF
CDR3 DNA: TGTGCCAGCAGCCAAGAAGTGAGCACCGGGGAGCTGTTTTTT

clone size: -
J gene: TRBJ2-3
D gene: -
V gene: TRBV15
CDR3 protein: CATSPPSNTQYF
CDR3 DNA: TGTGCCACCAGCCCCCCGTCAAATACGCAGTATTTT

clone size: -
J gene: TRBJ2-4
D gene: -
V gene: TRBV7-2
CDR3 protein: CASSLSGAVGAKNIQYF
CDR3 DNA: TGTGCCAGCAGCTTATCTGGGGCAGTGGGAGCCAAAAACATTCAGTACTTC

clone size: -
J gene: TRBJ2-7
D gene: -
V gene: TRBV7-2
CDR3 protein: CASSSGDTTYEQYF
CDR3 DNA: TGTGCCAGCAGCTCGGGGGACACCACCTACGAGCAGTACTTC

clone size: -
J gene: TRBJ2-2
D gene: -
V gene: TRBV29-1
CDR3 protein: CSGGHFGELFF
CDR3 DNA: TGCAGTGGGGGACACTTCGGGGAGCTGTTTTTT

clone size: -
J gene: TRBJ1-4
D gene: -
V gene: TRBV28
CDR3 protein: CASSLFRSNEKLFF
CDR3 DNA: TGTGCCAGCAGTTTATTTAGATCTAATGAAAAACTGTTTTTT

clone size: -
J gene: TRBJ1-2
D gene: -
V gene: TRBV11-3
CDR3 protein: CASSSKGGYTF
CDR3 DNA: TGTGCCAGCAGCTCCAAAGGGGGCTACACCTTC

clone size: -
J gene: TRBJ1-5
D gene: -
V gene: TRBV5-1
CDR3 protein: CASSLGISDQPQHF
CDR3 DNA: TGCGCCAGCAGCTTAGGGATTAGCGATCAGCCCCAGCATTTT

clone size: -
J gene: TRBJ2-6
D gene: -
V gene: TRBV4-3
CDR3 protein: CASSHSGANVLTF
CDR3 DNA: TGCGCCAGCAGCCATTCCGGGGCCAACGTCCTGACTTTC

clone size: -
J gene: TRBJ2-1
D gene: TRBD2
V gene: TRBV5-8
CDR3 protein: CASSLGLAGYNEQFF
CDR3 DNA: TGTGCCAGCAGCTTGGGACTAGCGGGGTACAATGAGCAGTTCTTC

clone size: -
J gene: TRBJ1-2
D gene: -
V gene: TRBV19
CDR3 protein: CASSIRGTDNYGYTF
CDR3 DNA: TGTGCCAGTAGTATAAGGGGCACAGATAACTATGGCTACACCTTC

clone size: -
J gene: TRBJ2-3
D gene: -
V gene: TRBV7-7
CDR3 protein: CASSLGSSLSDTQYF
CDR3 DNA: TGTGCTAGCAGCTTAGGTTCCTCCCTCTCAGATACGCAGTATTTT

clone size: -
J gene: TRBJ2-1
D gene: TRBD2
V gene: TRBV27
CDR3 protein: CASSLRDNLSGRRNEQFF
CDR3 DNA: TGTGCCAGCAGTTTACGGGACAACCTTAGCGGGAGGCGGAATGAGCAGTTCTTC

clone size: -
J gene: TRBJ1-3
D gene: TRBD1
V gene: TRBV7-2
CDR3 protein: CASSIDRAGNTIYF
CDR3 DNA: TGTGCCAGCAGCATCGACAGGGCTGGAAACACCATATATTTT

clone size: -
J gene: TRBJ2-5
D gene: -
V gene: TRBV7-3
CDR3 protein: CASSLTGHSRETQYF
CDR3 DNA: TGTGCCAGCAGCTTAACGGGGCACTCAAGGGAGACCCAGTACTTC

clone size: -
J gene: TRBJ2-5
D gene: -
V gene: TRBV7-9
CDR3 protein: CASSLAGALETQYF
CDR3 DNA: TGTGCCAGCAGCTTAGCGGGAGCGCTAGAGACCCAGTACTTC

clone size: once
J gene: TRBJ2-5
D gene: -
V gene: TRBV11-3
CDR3 protein: CASSLRAPETQYF
CDR3 DNA: TGTGCCAGCAGCCTACGGGCCCCAGAGACCCAGTACTTC

clone size: few
J gene: TRBJ2-7
D gene: -
V gene: TRBV2
CDR3 protein: CASREWTEAQYF
CDR3 DNA: TGTGCCAGCAGAGAATGGACGGAAGCGCAGTACTTC

clone size: -
J gene: TRBJ2-5
D gene: -
V gene: TRBV6-6
CDR3 protein: CASSYVTEGVAQYF
CDR3 DNA: TGTGCCAGCAGTTATGTGACAGAGGGGGTGGCCCAGTACTTC

clone size: -
J gene: TRBJ2-7
D gene: -
V gene: TRBV4-1
CDR3 protein: CASSQEGAGSYEQYF
CDR3 DNA: TGCGCCAGCAGCCAAGAGGGGGCAGGGTCCTACGAGCAGTACTTC

clone size: -
J gene: TRBJ2-5
D gene: -
V gene: TRBV29-1
CDR3 protein: CSVTGWETQYF
CDR3 DNA: TGCAGCGTAACAGGGTGGGAGACCCAGTACTTC

clone size: -
J gene: TRBJ2-3
D gene: -
V gene: TRBV7-9
CDR3 protein: CASSLGLNTDTQYF
CDR3 DNA: TGTGCCAGCAGCCTTGGGTTAAACACAGATACGCAGTATTTT

clone size: -
J gene: TRBJ2-5
D gene: TRBD2
V gene: TRBV6-5
CDR3 protein: CASSVGLAIGETQYF
CDR3 DNA: TGTGCCAGCAGTGTTGGACTAGCGATCGGAGAGACCCAGTACTTC

clone size: once
J gene: TRBJ2-2
D gene: -
V gene: TRBV10-1
CDR3 protein: CASSGRRTGELFF
CDR3 DNA: TGCGCCAGCAGTGGACGGCGCACCGGGGAGCTGTTTTTT

clone size: -
J gene: TRBJ1-3
D gene: -
V gene: TRBV6-6
CDR3 protein: CASSYSRGSSGNTIYF
CDR3 DNA: TGTGCCAGCAGTTACTCAAGAGGGAGCTCTGGAAACACCATATATTTT

clone size: -
J gene: TRBJ1-1
D gene: -
V gene: TRBV5-1
CDR3 protein: CASSLDRVNTEAFF
CDR3 DNA: TGCGCCAGCAGCTTGGATCGTGTGAACACTGAAGCTTTCTTT

clone size: -
J gene: TRBJ2-3
D gene: TRBD2
V gene: TRBV5-4
CDR3 protein: CASSQKLAGGLTDTQYF
CDR3 DNA: TGTGCCAGCAGCCAAAAGCTAGCGGGAGGACTCACAGATACGCAGTATTTT

clone size: -
J gene: TRBJ2-1
D gene: TRBD1
V gene: TRBV7-7
CDR3 protein: CASSLSGQGKGNEQFF
CDR3 DNA: TGTGCTAGCAGCTTGTCGGGACAGGGGAAGGGCAATGAGCAGTTCTTC

clone size: -
J gene: TRBJ2-3
D gene: -
V gene: TRBV7-2
CDR3 protein: CASSPLADTQYF
CDR3 DNA: TGTGCCAGCAGCCCGCTTGCAGATACGCAGTATTTT